Below are 22 T cell receptor beta chains sequenced from a single sample in a study of cytomegalovirus exposure and HLA in healthy donors. Primers for the PCR totalled 60 Vbeta and 13 Jbeta. Data came from immunoSEQ multiplex PCR; TCRdb stores just in-frame clones and leaves some out. The table for this sample gives 100,000 to 150,000 clones. The specimen sequenced was PBMCs. The receptors were gathered from a man between 18 and 35 years old in good health and CMV-seronegative.

The CDR3 bases are TGTGCCAGCAGTTACCCCCCAGCGGGAGGGCCGTACGAGCAGTACTTC. Amino acid sequence: CASSYPPAGGPYEQYF. The genes are TRBV28 and TRBJ2-7; 10 bases fit TRBD2. The germline V gene encodes CDR1 MDHEN and CDR2 SYDVKM. The V and J ends lost 4 bases and 4 bases, in that order; junction bases with no gene match: 10. The length of the CDR3 is 16 residues.

The chain joins TRBV19 to TRBJ1-2, with 7 bases aligning to TRBD1. The germline CDR1 and CDR2 sequences are LNHDA and SQIVND (reference sequence). This CDR3 is built from 13 residues. V lost 8 bases and J lost 5; bases outside the gene matches: 8. CDR3 region: CASSPGRGYGYTF. The CDR3 DNA is TGTGCCAGTTCTCCTGGCAGGGGGTATGGCTACACCTTC.

V usage is TRBV2 and J usage is TRBJ2-5, with D possibly being TRBD2 (5 bases). The CDR3 length is 15 residues. Per the germline V gene, CDR1 is SNHLY and CDR2 is FYNNEI. V lost 2 bases to trimming and J lost 7 bases, with 17 bases between them. CDR3 loop: CASSERIAGRGTQYF. CDR3 sequence (DNA): TGTGCCAGCAGTGAACGGATAGCTGGGAGAGGGACCCAGTACTTC. Based on the CDR3 plus reference TRBV2 and TRBJ2-5, the full variable domain is EPEVTQTPSHQVTQMGQEVILRCVPISNHLYFYWYRQILGQKVEFLVSFYNNEISEKSEIFDDQFSVERPDGSNFTLKIRSTKLEDSAMYFCASSERIAGRGTQYFGPGTRLLVL.

This chain connects TRBV30 to TRBJ2-5, with TRBD1 matching over 8 bases. The DNA end is a closer match to TRBJ2-7, so the J assignment may be wrong. Germline-derived CDR1 and CDR2 are GTSNPN and SVGIG (reference sequence). The CDR3 sequence is 12 residues long. The CDR3, as DNA: TGTGCCTGGACGTATGACAGGGGCGAGCAGTACTTC. This gives the protein CAWTYDRGEQYF.

The chain links TRBV5-1 to TRBJ1-1; D is perhaps TRBD1 (6 bases). The CDR3 runs to 14 residues. CDR1 is SGHRS and CDR2 is YFSETQ in the germline V gene. Deletions cut 2 bases from V and 5 bases from J, with 13 bases between. CDR3 in amino acids: CASSFRGAGTEAFF. The CDR3 DNA sequence: TGCGCCAGCAGCTTCCGGGGGGCGGGAACTGAAGCTTTCTTT.

The V gene is TRBV18, the J gene TRBJ1-6; no clear D gene. Germline loops: CDR1 KGHSH, CDR2 LQKENI. The ends were cut back, 0 bases at V and 0 bases at J, with 15 bases in the middle. The CDR3 is 19 residues long. Here the CDR3 reads CASSPPPSRSSSYNSPLHF. The CDR3 coding sequence is TGTGCCAGCTCACCACCTCCAAGTAGATCGAGCTCCTATAATTCACCCCTCCACTTT.

This sequence joins TRBV6-1 and TRBJ2-5, with TRBD2 as a possible D gene (5 bases). Per germline, CDR1 MNHNS and CDR2 SASEGT. The V end was cut by 5 bases, the J end by 5 bases, with 15 bases between. CDR3 length: 14 amino acids. Here the CDR3 DNA reads TGTGCCAGCAGTAAAGTTTCCGGGGTTGAGACCCAGTACTTC. This codes for CASSKVSGVETQYF.

The rearrangement links TRBV6-4 to TRBJ2-7; TRBD1 matches at 10 bases. Per germline, CDR1 MRHNA and CDR2 SNTAGT. Trimming took 3 bases from V and 4 from J; bases not matched to a gene: 9. The CDR3 consists of 16 residues. CDR3 DNA sequence: TGTGCCAGCAGTGATGTGGACAGGGGGTCGGGATACGAGCAGTACTTC. This sequence encodes CASSDVDRGSGYEQYF.

The chain is built from TRBV25-1 and TRBJ1-1; D is uncertain. V was trimmed by 6 bases and J by 3 bases, leaving 14 bases between them. This CDR3 has 14 residues. The V gene's germline CDR1 is MGHDK and CDR2 SYGVNS. The CDR3: CASSARGRDTEAFF. For the CDR3, the DNA is TGTGCCAGCAGCGCCCGGGGTAGGGACACTGAAGCTTTCTTT. Supplemented by reference TRBV25-1 and TRBJ1-1, the full variable domain reads EADIYQTPRYLVIGTGKKITLECSQTMGHDKMYWYQQDPGMELHLIHYSYGVNSTEKGDLSSESTVSRIRTEHFPLTLESARPSHTSQYLCASSARGRDTEAFFGQGTRLTVV.

V gene TRBV7-9 combines with J gene TRBJ2-7; a possible D gene is TRBD2 (5 bases). CDR1 and CDR2 (germline): SEHNR, FQNEAQ (reference sequence). Trimming cost V 1 base and J 3 bases, with 16 bases left between them. The CDR3 loop spans 16 amino acids. This CDR3 reads CASSLDRGALRYEQYF. The CDR3 coding sequence is TGTGCCAGCAGCTTAGACCGGGGAGCTCTGCGCTACGAGCAGTACTTC.

The V gene is TRBV11-2, the J gene TRBJ1-3, with D uncertain. This CDR3 has 17 residues. V shed 4 bases and J shed 2 bases, with 18 bases lying between them. CDR1 and CDR2 from the germline V gene are SGHAT and FQNNGV. CDR3 protein: CASSWTGVGRTGNTIYF. The CDR3 nucleotides are TGTGCCAGCAGCTGGACCGGCGTAGGGAGAACTGGAAACACCATATATTTT. The whole variable domain, remainder taken from reference TRBV11-2 and TRBJ1-3, is EAGVAQSPRYKIIEKRQSVAFWCNPISGHATLYWYQQILGQGPKLLIQFQNNGVVDDSQLPKDRFSAERLKGVDSTLKIQPAKLEDSAVYLCASSWTGVGRTGNTIYFGEGSWLTVV.

The chain couples TRBV2 to TRBJ2-7, with a possible D match to TRBD2 (6 bases). The length of the CDR3 is 16 residues. From germline, CDR1 is SNHLY and CDR2 FYNNEI. The V end was cut by 8 bases, the J end by 1 base, with 21 bases between. CDR3 DNA sequence: TGTGCCAGCGGCGACTGGGCGGGGAGCAGTTCCTACGAGCAGTACTTC. It specifies CASGDWAGSSSYEQYF.

The chain combines TRBV4-1 with TRBJ2-7; a weak D match, TRBD2 (5 bases). V lost 0 bases and J 0 bases, leaving 12 bases between the germline ends. The CDR3 extends over 16 amino acids. Germline V gene lookup returns CDR1 MGHRA and CDR2 YSYEKL. CDR3 bases: TGCGCCAGCAGCCAAGATCGGGGTCCGAGCTCCTACGAGCAGTACTTC. This sequence encodes CASSQDRGPSSYEQYF.

The chain uses TRBV29-1 and TRBJ2-1; D perhaps matches TRBD2 (5 bases). This CDR3 has 14 amino acids. The germline CDR1 and CDR2 sequences are SQVTM and ANQGSEA. Trimming took 4 bases from V and 5 from J, leaving 15 bases between them. The DNA for the CDR3 is TGCAGCGTTGGAAGCGGTCGCCCTCACAATGAGCAGTTCTTC. It encodes CSVGSGRPHNEQFF.

This chain joins TRBV7-9 and TRBJ1-1; a weak D match, TRBD1 (5 bases). Trimming pared 1 base from V and 4 bases from J, leaving 10 bases between. CDR1 and CDR2 (germline): SEHNR, FQNEAQ (reference sequence). The CDR3 has 14 amino acids. CDR3 loop: CASSLVADSTEAFF. Written as DNA, the CDR3 is TGTGCCAGCAGCTTAGTAGCTGACAGCACTGAAGCTTTCTTT.

As concerns this clone: Within the sample, other DNA sequences also encode this same CDR3. The chain has TRBV30 and TRBJ1-3; the D gene is possibly TRBD1 (6 bases). Germline loops: CDR1 GTSNPN, CDR2 SVGIG (reference sequence). The CDR3 loop spans 14 amino acids. The V end was cut by 3 bases, the J end by 1 base, with 10 bases between. CDR3 in DNA: TGTGCCTGGAGACAGGGTTCATCTGGAAACACCATATATTTT. Amino acids: CAWRQGSSGNTIYF.

The gene calls are TRBV28 and TRBJ2-4; 10 bases are a match to TRBD2. The CDR3 spans 14 residues. Germline trimming cut 6 bases from V and 7 bases from J; bases unmatched to any gene: 6. Germline loops: CDR1 MDHEN, CDR2 SYDVKM. The CDR3 coding sequence is TGTGCCAGCAGGCCCCCGGGACTAGCGAACATTCAGTACTTC. It yields the protein CASRPPGLANIQYF.

The V and J genes are TRBV19 and TRBJ1-4; a weak D match, TRBD1 (5 bases). The V gene's germline CDR1 is LNHDA and CDR2 SQIVND (reference sequence). V lost 4 bases, J lost 7 bases, and 16 bases lay in between. The CDR3 extends over 15 amino acids. The DNA of the CDR3 is TGTGCCAGTAGTAAGACAGTTACCACTGGTGAAAAACTGTTTTTT. It is translated as CASSKTVTTGEKLFF.

The CDR3 region is CASSLELAGYGEQFF. The CDR3 DNA is TGTGCCAGCAGCTTAGAACTAGCGGGATATGGTGAGCAGTTCTTC. The rearrangement uses TRBV11-2 and TRBJ2-1; 10 positions match TRBD2. The CDR3 extends over 15 amino acids. Trimming removed 0 bases from V and 9 bases from J; junction bases left unmatched: 5. Germline CDR1 SGHAT, CDR2 FQNNGV.

The chain couples TRBV5-6 to TRBJ2-1; 8 nucleotides align to TRBD1. The CDR3 totals 15 residues. Unmatched junction bases numbered 0, after V lost 0 bases and J lost 1 base. Germline V lookup: CDR1 SGHDT, CDR2 YYEEEE. The CDR3 loop is CASSLGQGSYNEQFF. The CDR3 DNA follows: TGTGCCAGCAGCTTGGGACAGGGGTCCTACAATGAGCAGTTCTTC.

The V and J genes are TRBV27 and TRBJ2-7; D remains ambiguous. Looked up from germline, CDR1 is MNHEY and CDR2 is SMNVEV (reference sequence). The CDR3 spans 13 residues. The V end was cut by 3 bases, the J end by 6 bases, with 12 bases between. Here the CDR3 reads CASSFSSRPEQYF. The DNA of the CDR3 is TGTGCCAGCAGTTTTAGTTCCCGCCCCGAGCAGTACTTC.

The CDR3 DNA reads as TGTGCCTGGAGTTCCGGACTAGCGTCGTTGTACGAGCAGTACTTC. Protein product: CAWSSGLASLYEQYF. J is TRBJ2-7 and V is TRBV30, with 9 bases that match TRBD2. The J segment lost 4 bases and the V segment lost 2 bases, leaving 9 bases of the junction unmatched. The CDR3 has 15 amino acids. Germline loops: CDR1 GTSNPN, CDR2 SVGIG (reference sequence). The full variable domain, with the rest looked up from reference TRBV30 and TRBJ2-7, is SQTIHQWPATLVQPVGSPLSLECTVEGTSNPNLYWYRQAAGRGLQLLFYSVGIGQISSEVPQNLSASRPQDRQFILSSKKLLLSDSGFYLCAWSSGLASLYEQYFGPGTRLTVT.